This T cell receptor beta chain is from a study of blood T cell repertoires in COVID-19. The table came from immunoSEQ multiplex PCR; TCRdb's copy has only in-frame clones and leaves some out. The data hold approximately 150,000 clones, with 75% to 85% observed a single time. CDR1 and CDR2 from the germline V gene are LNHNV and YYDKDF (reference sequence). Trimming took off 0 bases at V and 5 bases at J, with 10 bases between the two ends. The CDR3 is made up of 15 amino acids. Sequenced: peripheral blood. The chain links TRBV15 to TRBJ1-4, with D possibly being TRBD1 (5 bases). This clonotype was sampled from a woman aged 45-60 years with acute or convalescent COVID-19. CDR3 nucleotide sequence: TGTGCCACCAGCAGAGATCAGGGATCAAATGAAAAACTGTTTTTT. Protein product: CATSRDQGSNEKLFF.